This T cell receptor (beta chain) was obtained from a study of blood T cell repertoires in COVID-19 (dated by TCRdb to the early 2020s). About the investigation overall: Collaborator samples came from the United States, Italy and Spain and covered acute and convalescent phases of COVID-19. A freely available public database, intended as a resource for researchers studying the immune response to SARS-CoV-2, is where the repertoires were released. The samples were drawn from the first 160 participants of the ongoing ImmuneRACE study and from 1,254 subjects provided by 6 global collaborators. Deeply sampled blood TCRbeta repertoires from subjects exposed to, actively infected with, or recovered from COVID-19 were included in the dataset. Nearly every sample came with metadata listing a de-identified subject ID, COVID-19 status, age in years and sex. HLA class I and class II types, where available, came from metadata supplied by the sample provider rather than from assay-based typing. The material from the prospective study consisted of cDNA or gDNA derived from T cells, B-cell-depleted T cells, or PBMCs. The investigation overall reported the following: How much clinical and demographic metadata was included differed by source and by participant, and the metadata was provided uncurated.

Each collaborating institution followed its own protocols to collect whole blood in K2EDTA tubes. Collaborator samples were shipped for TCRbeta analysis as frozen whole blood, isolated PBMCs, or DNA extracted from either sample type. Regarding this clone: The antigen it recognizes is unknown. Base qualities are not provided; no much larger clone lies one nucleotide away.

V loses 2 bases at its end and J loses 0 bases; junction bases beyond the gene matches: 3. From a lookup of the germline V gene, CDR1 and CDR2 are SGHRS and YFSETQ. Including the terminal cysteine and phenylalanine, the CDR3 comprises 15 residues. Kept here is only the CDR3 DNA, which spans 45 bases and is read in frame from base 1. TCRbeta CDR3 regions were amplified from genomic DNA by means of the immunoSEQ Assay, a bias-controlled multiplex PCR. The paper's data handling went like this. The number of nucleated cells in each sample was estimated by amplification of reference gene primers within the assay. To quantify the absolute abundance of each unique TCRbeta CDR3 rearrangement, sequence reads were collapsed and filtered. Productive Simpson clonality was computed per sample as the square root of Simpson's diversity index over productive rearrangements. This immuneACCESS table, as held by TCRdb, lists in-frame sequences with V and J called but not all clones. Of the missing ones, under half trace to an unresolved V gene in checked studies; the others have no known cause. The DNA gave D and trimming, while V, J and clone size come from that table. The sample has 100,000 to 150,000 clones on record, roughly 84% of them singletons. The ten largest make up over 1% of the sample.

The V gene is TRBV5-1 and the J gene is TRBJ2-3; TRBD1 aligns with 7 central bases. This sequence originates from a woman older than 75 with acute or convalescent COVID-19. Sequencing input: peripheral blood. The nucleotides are TGCGCCAGCAGCTTCGGGGACAGTAGCACAGATACGCAGTATTTT. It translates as CASSFGDSSTDTQYF.